Shown below are 6 T cell receptor beta chains from a single sample sequenced in a study of CD8+CD57+ T cells in acquired aplastic anemia. Both TCR beta VDJ combination and CDR3 sequence profiling were carried out. Genomic DNA was the template for this profiling. TCRdb redid the calling of the reads with MiXCR, one entry per CDR3 protein. The table has tens of thousands of distinct CDR3 sequences, about half seen once. The sequencing input was sorted CD4+, CD8+, or CD8+CD57+ T cells (not recorded which) from PBMCs. The receptors were gathered from a human donor in good health, serving as a control.

Of note for this clonotype: Compared with germline, one end of the junction differs, possibly owing to a read error. The J gene is TRBJ1-4, the V gene TRBV15; no definite D call. CDR1 is LNHNV, CDR2 YYDKDF, per germline (reference sequence). CDR3 size: 16 residues. The CDR3 coding sequence is TGTGCCACCAGCAGAGGGGCAGGAGCAACTAATGAAAAACTGTTTTTC. It is translated as CATSRGAGATNEKLFF. The variable domain in full, completed from reference TRBV15 and TRBJ1-4, reads DAMVIQNPRYQVTQFGKPVTLSCSQTLNHNVMYWYQQKSSQAPKLLFHYYDKDFNNEADTPDNFQSRRPNTSFCFLDIRSPGLGDTAMYLCATSRGAGATNEKLFFGSGTQLSVL.

This clonotype was recorded only once. The chain employs TRBV2 and TRBJ2-7; the D is unclear. Germline assignment: CDR1 SNHLY and CDR2 FYNNEI. Trimming stripped 7 bases from V and 4 bases from J, with 17 bases between. The CDR3 is 14 residues long. The CDR3 region has the DNA TGTGCCAGCACGAGGACGTCAGCAGCGTACGAGCAGTACTTC. This translates into CASTRTSAAYEQYF.

This clonotype was counted ten times or more. The chain recombines TRBV5-1 with TRBJ2-7; unclear D gene. Between the trimmed V and J ends, which lost 4 bases and 6 bases, there was a span of 11 bases. This CDR3 contains 12 residues. Germline-derived CDR1 and CDR2 are SGHRS and YFSETQ. The CDR3 coding sequence is TGCGCCAGCAGCCCAGACGGTTTCGAGCAGTACTTC. It encodes CASSPDGFEQYF.

This clonotype came up once. The chain links TRBV24-1 to TRBJ1-6; D not resolved. V was shortened by 6 bases and J by 13 bases, with 15 bases between the two germline ends. This CDR3 comprises 13 residues. Germline lookup yields CDR1 KGHDR and CDR2 SFDVKD. The CDR3 sequence is CATSLGFIAPLHF. The CDR3 region has the DNA TGTGCCACCAGTTTGGGGTTTATAGCCCCCCTCCACTTT.

The chain carries TRBV2 and TRBJ2-7; TRBD1 is a possible D gene (6 bases). The CDR3 has 13 residues. Trimming shortened V by 5 bases and J by 9 bases, and 17 bases separated the two germline ends. Looked up from germline, CDR1 is SNHLY and CDR2 is FYNNEI. The DNA of the CDR3 is TGTGCCAGCAGTATCTTAGGACAGTCGCGGCAGTACTTC. Translating gives CASSILGQSRQYF.

The chain carries TRBV5-4 and TRBJ2-5, with D perhaps matching TRBD1 (5 bases). Deletions cut 4 bases from V and 3 bases from J, with 10 bases between. CDR1 is SGHNT, CDR2 YYREEE, per germline (reference sequence). CDR3 length equals 13 residues. DNA for the CDR3: TGTGCCAGCAGCCACGACAGCGAAGAGACCCAGTACTTC. Protein product: CASSHDSEETQYF.